This entry describes one T cell receptor (beta chain). This entry belongs to a study of T cell responses to AZD1222 COVID-19 vaccine. Produced via immunoSEQ multiplex PCR; TCRdb's table is partial and in-frame only. The table records 150,000 to 180,000 clones, roughly 90% of them present only once. V lost 4 bases, J lost 8 bases, and 13 bases lay in between. This CDR3 comprises 13 residues. The starting material was peripheral blood, obtained on day 0 of AZD1222 vaccination. This TCR came from an adult in good health. The chain employs TRBV12-3 or TRBV12-4 and TRBJ2-3; no clear D. The CDR3 nucleotides read TGTGCCAGCAGTTCGCCCCAACTAACTACGCAGTATTTT. As protein: CASSSPQLTTQYF.